This T cell receptor beta chain comes out of a study of T cells in Graves' hyperthyroidism and ophthalmopathy. The germline CDR1 and CDR2 sequences are LGHDT and YNNKEL (reference sequence). The CDR3 is made up of 13 amino acids. Trimming took off 4 bases at V and 8 bases at J, with 12 bases between the two ends. Amplification targeted TCR beta CDR3 regions from RNA transcripts. The HTBI primer set drove a first-round RT-PCR of the TCR CDR3. TCRdb re-called the multiplex PCR reads with MiXCR, one entry per CDR3 protein. The sample yields 550,000 to 600,000 distinct CDR3 sequences, approximately 15% seen once. Study-level findings and limits: In simple terms, a model built on 13 V-J features told ophthalmopathy apart from stable hyperthyroidism.

This clonotype came up many times. Antigen: not known. Thyroid ultrasound, orbital computed tomography, clinical symptoms, and serum thyroxine and TRAb underpinned diagnoses. Fresh peripheral blood, under 11 ml, yielded the PBMCs. The V call is TRBV3-1, the J call TRBJ2-1; the D is unclear. Source material: blood. The clonotype was recovered from a woman between 18 and 29 years old with Graves' ophthalmopathy. CDR3 region: CASSPFSVDEQFF. The CDR3 DNA reads as TGTGCCAGCAGCCCCTTTTCTGTTGATGAGCAGTTCTTC.